This TCR beta chain was identified during a study of CD8 T cells in ankylosing spondylitis. Findings of the study overall: A TCR beta motif made of fewer than ten highly homologous variants seemed typical of ankylosing spondylitis blood. Within matched ankylosing spondylitis synovial fluid, disease-linked clones were reportedly significantly enriched.

Ten or more counts support this clonotype. What it binds is not known. The authors made TCR beta libraries by quantitative 5'-RACE with molecular barcodes. A single record per CDR3 protein comes from TCRdb applying MiXCR to the 5' RACE reads. The data contain about 800,000 distinct CDR3 sequences, 12% of them singletons. The material sequenced was blood, either unsorted or a sorted T cell fraction (not recorded which). The source of this sequence is a male donor with ankylosing spondylitis.

Written as DNA, the CDR3 is TGCAGTGCACGGAGCAGCGGGAGGGCAGATACGCAGTATTTT. Translation: CSARSSGRADTQYF. The gene calls are TRBV20-1 and TRBJ2-3; 10 positions agree with TRBD2. The CDR3 sequence is 14 residues long. CDR1 is DFQATT, CDR2 SNEGSKA, per germline (reference sequence). After removal of 6 bases from V and 4 bases from J, the junction contained 7 bases not matched to a gene.